This passage covers 32 T cell receptor beta chains from one sample sequenced in a study of vaccination effects on CD4 cells after COVID-19. Repertoires were generated with immunoSEQ multiplex PCR, while TCRdb's copy carries only in-frame clones and drops some. Of nearly 35,000 clones in the sample, around three quarters were seen once. No cognate antigen is known for these TCRs. ViraFEST assay sequencing came after antigen-specific CD4+ T cells were expanded with viral peptide pools. Following a roughly eleven-day culture, CD4+ T cells were purified. None of the vaccinated had previously contracted SARS-CoV-2, and their nucleocapsid antibodies tested negative. Sequenced material: CD4+ T cells from PBMCs cultured with HCoV-OC43 spike peptides, taken before COVID-19 vaccination. Subset noted: HCoV-OC43 spike overlapping peptide pool stimulation. The receptors were gathered from a human donor who received a COVID-19 vaccine.

The J gene is TRBJ1-1, the V gene TRBV30; 10 bases align to TRBD1. The CDR3 runs 14 residues. V dropped 3 bases and J dropped 3; count of bases not matched to a gene: 4. Germline CDR1 is GTSNPN and CDR2 is SVGIG (reference sequence). CDR3 loop: CAWRTGQGDTEAFF. In DNA form, the CDR3 reads TGTGCCTGGAGGACCGGACAGGGGGACACTGAAGCTTTCTTT.

V and J are TRBV20-1 and TRBJ1-4; TRBD1 agrees at 7 bases. CDR3 length: 11 amino acids. The germline CDR1 and CDR2 sequences are DFQATT and SNEGSKA (reference sequence). CDR3 residues: CSPTIQGKLFF. The CDR3 DNA reads as TGCAGCCCGACTATACAGGGGAAACTGTTTTTT.

Details on this clone: Mismatch with germline at one junction end may stem from a read error. V is TRBV7-7 and J is TRBJ2-2, with TRBD1 as a possible D gene (6 bases). This CDR3 comprises 15 residues. Looked up from germline, CDR1 is SSHAT and CDR2 is FNYEAQ (reference sequence). The CDR3 is CASSSGQTNTGELFF. In nucleotides, the CDR3 is TGTGCTAGCAGCTCTGGACAGACGAACACCGGGGAGCTGTTTTTT.

The rearrangement links TRBV7-3 to TRBJ2-5; D gene ambiguous. The CDR3 totals 14 residues. Trimming took off 4 bases at V and 5 bases at J, with 14 bases between the two ends. Germline lookup yields CDR1 SGHTA and CDR2 FQGTGA. CDR3: CASSSRRKAETQYF. Written as DNA, the CDR3 is TGTGCCAGCAGCTCTAGACGGAAAGCCGAGACCCAGTACTTC.

This clone came up once. The chain links TRBV19 to TRBJ2-4; D might be TRBD2 (6 bases). This CDR3 spans 15 amino acids. V lost 1 base, J lost 6 bases, and 13 bases lay in between. The germline V gene encodes CDR1 LNHDA and CDR2 SQIVND (reference sequence). As DNA, the CDR3 is TGTGCCAGTAGTATAGCATTGGCGGGACCAAACATTCAGTACTTC. Protein sequence: CASSIALAGPNIQYF.

This chain joins TRBV2 and TRBJ1-6; a possible D gene is TRBD1 (6 bases). The germline CDR1 and CDR2 sequences are SNHLY and FYNNEI. V lost 9 bases and J lost 9, with 15 bases in between. The CDR3 contains 13 residues. CDR3 bases: TGTGCCAGTACAACAGGGATCGGTTCACCCCTCCACTTT. Translating gives CASTTGIGSPLHF. The whole variable domain, filled in from reference TRBV2 and TRBJ1-6, reads EPEVTQTPSHQVTQMGQEVILRCVPISNHLYFYWYRQILGQKVEFLVSFYNNEISEKSEIFDDQFSVERPDGSNFTLKIRSTKLEDSAMYFCASTTGIGSPLHFGNGTRLTVT.

This rearrangement joins TRBV6-6 to TRBJ2-3; 7 bases are shared with TRBD2. There are 15 residues in the CDR3. Germline V gives CDR1 MNHNY, CDR2 SVGAGI (reference sequence). V dropped 6 bases and J dropped 4; count of bases not matched to a gene: 10. DNA for the CDR3: TGTGCCAGCAGACCCCCGAGCGGGGCGTCAGATACGCAGTATTTT. Amino acids: CASRPPSGASDTQYF.

The gene calls are TRBV5-4 and TRBJ1-2; the match to TRBD1 covers 11 bases. This CDR3 contains 15 residues. CDR1 is SGHNT and CDR2 is YYREEE in the germline V gene (reference sequence). J gave up 4 bases and V 4 bases, and 6 bases lay outside the gene matches. The CDR3 is CASSREGTGGYGYTF. The CDR3 bases are TGTGCCAGCAGCCGCGAGGGGACAGGGGGCTATGGCTACACCTTC.

The chain combines TRBV19 with TRBJ2-1; D possibly uses TRBD1 or TRBD2 (5 bases each). V lost 1 base, J lost 1 base, and 14 bases lay in between. CDR3 length: 17 residues. Germline loops: CDR1 LNHDA, CDR2 SQIVND (reference sequence). CDR3 DNA sequence: TGTGCCAGTAGTATAGGCCCTCCGGGACCTTCCTACAATGAGCAGTTCTTC. Translation: CASSIGPPGPSYNEQFF.

V gene TRBV12-5 combines with J gene TRBJ1-3; D is possibly TRBD1 (5 bases). The CDR3 covers 15 residues. CDR1 is LGHNT and CDR2 is FRNRAP in the germline V gene. Between the trimmed V and J ends, which lost 3 bases and 0 bases, there was a span of 9 bases. In DNA form, the CDR3 reads TGTGCTAGTGGTTTTACCGGGGGCTCTGGAAACACCATATATTTT. It yields the protein CASGFTGGSGNTIYF.

V is TRBV5-6 and J is TRBJ2-7; 11 nucleotides line up with TRBD2. The CDR3 runs to 15 residues. J gave up 2 bases and V 4 bases, and 5 bases lay outside the gene matches. Germline loops: CDR1 SGHDT, CDR2 YYEEEE. The CDR3 loop is CASSPLAGVTYEQYF. CDR3 coding DNA: TGTGCCAGCAGCCCACTAGCGGGGGTAACCTACGAGCAGTACTTC.

This clone was counted only a few times. The chain joins TRBV5-1 to TRBJ2-7, with D maybe TRBD2 (5 bases). Trimming cost V 0 bases and J 4 bases, with 20 bases left between them. This CDR3 has 17 amino acids. Germline assignment: CDR1 SGHRS and CDR2 YFSETQ. CDR3 coding DNA: TGCGCCAGCAGCTTGGAGGGAAGGACGCCGTCGGGATACGAGCAGTACTTC. Protein: CASSLEGRTPSGYEQYF.

This clone was observed a single time. V usage is TRBV6-5 and J usage is TRBJ2-7; 9 bases are a match to TRBD1. This CDR3 contains 15 residues. Germline CDR1 reads MNHEY; CDR2 reads SVGAGI. The trim removed 4 bases at V and 5 bases at J, leaving 9 bases unmatched. DNA for the CDR3: TGTGCCAGCAGTTCGCCGGGACAGGGACGGAACGAGCAGTACTTC. It codes for CASSSPGQGRNEQYF.

This clone was detected a few times. V usage is TRBV28 and J usage is TRBJ1-2; no reliable D call. The CDR3 consists of 13 residues. Germline V lookup: CDR1 MDHEN, CDR2 SYDVKM. The ends were cut back, 3 bases at V and 2 bases at J, with 7 bases in the middle. CDR3 amino acids: CASSFGQNYGYTF. The CDR3 DNA reads as TGTGCCAGCAGTTTCGGCCAGAACTATGGCTACACCTTC.

This clone was counted a few times. The chain recombines TRBV3-1 (or the pseudogene TRBV3-2) with TRBJ2-7; 14 nucleotides line up with TRBD2. Trimming took 3 bases from V and 5 from J; bases not matched to a gene: 12. There are 18 residues in the CDR3. Germline loops: CDR1 LGHDT, CDR2 YNNKEL (reference sequence). The CDR3 DNA follows: TGTGCCAGCAGCCACGGATTGGGACTAGCGGGAGCTGGGGACGAGCAGTACTTC. This encodes CASSHGLGLAGAGDEQYF.

J is TRBJ2-2 and V is TRBV13; D perhaps matches TRBD2 (5 bases). V was cut by 5 bases and J by 4 bases, with 23 bases left in between. The CDR3 is made up of 18 amino acids. CDR1 is PRHDT and CDR2 is FYEKMQ in the germline V gene (reference sequence). CDR3 in amino acids: CASSDLRPWEPVTGELFF. CDR3 nucleotide sequence: TGTGCCAGCAGCGATTTAAGACCCTGGGAGCCTGTCACCGGGGAGCTGTTTTTT.

The chain has TRBV5-1 and TRBJ1-4; D possibly corresponds to TRBD1 (6 bases). Trimming pared 0 bases from V and 7 bases from J, leaving 7 bases between. The V gene's germline CDR1 is SGHRS and CDR2 YFSETQ. This CDR3 has 13 amino acids. The CDR3 bases are TGCGCCAGCAGCTTGGGCAGGGGTGAAAAACTGTTTTTT. Protein: CASSLGRGEKLFF. Variable domain in full (rest from reference TRBV5-1 and TRBJ1-4): KAGVTQTPRYLIKTRGQQVTLSCSPISGHRSVSWYQQTPGQGLQFLFEYFSETQRNKGNFPGRFSGRQFSNSRSEMNVSTLELGDSALYLCASSLGRGEKLFFGSGTQLSVL.

The genes are TRBV4-2 and TRBJ1-1; a possible D gene is TRBD1 (6 bases). V lost 5 bases to trimming and J lost 2 bases, with 9 bases between them. The germline V gene encodes CDR1 LGHNA and CDR2 YNFKEQ. This CDR3 has 13 residues. The CDR3 nucleotides are TGTGCCAGCAGCGACAGGCGTAACACTGAAGCTTTCTTT. Translation gives CASSDRRNTEAFF.

This clone is categorized as medium-sized. The V and J genes are TRBV30 and TRBJ1-2; D gene unclear. Deletions cut 0 bases from V and 7 bases from J, with 9 bases between. The CDR3 has 12 amino acids. In germline, CDR1 is GTSNPN, CDR2 SVGIG (reference sequence). CDR3 region: CAWSVPPSGYTF. CDR3 in DNA: TGTGCCTGGAGTGTGCCGCCTAGTGGCTACACCTTC.

V and J are TRBV6-1 and TRBJ2-7; 7 bases agree with TRBD1. The V gene end was trimmed by 0 bases and the J gene end by 7 bases; junction bases not matched to a gene: 6. The germline V gene has CDR1 MNHNS and CDR2 SASEGT. CDR3 size: 14 residues. In nucleotides, the CDR3 is TGTGCCAGCAGTGAAGCCTACAGGGGTCGGGAGCAGTACTTC. Translating gives CASSEAYRGREQYF.

This chain joins TRBV4-3 and TRBJ1-1, with D possibly matching TRBD1 (6 bases). CDR1 and CDR2 (germline): LGHNA, YSLEER. This CDR3 has 15 residues. Between the trimmed V and J ends, which lost 1 base and 4 bases, there was a span of 13 bases. CDR3 DNA sequence: TGCGCCAGCAGCCAAGTTACGGGGGCAGGCACTGAAGCTTTCTTT. Translating gives CASSQVTGAGTEAFF.

The chain employs TRBV3-1 (or the pseudogene TRBV3-2) and TRBJ2-3; 7 bases are a match to TRBD2. CDR1 and CDR2 from the germline V gene are LGHDT and YNNKEL (reference sequence). V lost 5 bases, J lost 0 bases, and 5 bases stayed unmatched. This CDR3 is 15 amino acids long. Written as DNA, the CDR3 is TGTGCCAGCAGCTCAAAACTAGCGAGCACAGATACGCAGTATTTT. This encodes CASSSKLASTDTQYF.

The chain employs TRBV27 and TRBJ1-5; D gene ambiguous. The CDR3 is made up of 12 amino acids. V dropped 5 bases and J dropped 3 bases, with 5 bases sitting between them. Germline V gives CDR1 MNHEY, CDR2 SMNVEV (reference sequence). For the CDR3, the DNA is TGTGCCAGCAGTCTCATCAATCAGCCCCAGCATTTT. As protein: CASSLINQPQHF.

The chain recombines TRBV13 with TRBJ2-7; D possibly uses TRBD1 or TRBD2 (5 bases each). V lost 3 bases, J lost 0 bases, and 9 bases lay in between. The CDR3 runs 14 residues. Per germline, CDR1 PRHDT and CDR2 FYEKMQ (reference sequence). For the CDR3, the DNA is TGTGCCAGCAGCTTTAGAGGGGCCTCCTACGAGCAGTACTTC. This codes for CASSFRGASYEQYF.

The chain employs TRBV11-3 and TRBJ2-3, with D perhaps TRBD1 or TRBD2 (5 bases each). Germline V gives CDR1 SGHNT, CDR2 YENEEA. This CDR3 contains 22 residues. V was shortened by 0 bases and J by 0 bases, with 28 bases between the two germline ends. Written as DNA, the CDR3 is TGTGCCAGCAGCTTAGACCTAACGGGGAAAATGGCGAGGGGACCTAGCACAGATACGCAGTATTTT. Protein sequence: CASSLDLTGKMARGPSTDTQYF.

The chain carries TRBV3-1 (or the pseudogene TRBV3-2) and TRBJ2-6; tentatively, D is TRBD1 (5 bases). CDR1 and CDR2 from the germline V gene are LGHDT and YNNKEL (reference sequence). V lost 5 bases, J lost 0 bases, and 14 bases lay in between. The CDR3 has 17 amino acids. The CDR3 is CASSFRQGYSGANVLTF. The CDR3 DNA reads as TGTGCCAGCAGCTTCCGCCAGGGATACTCTGGGGCCAACGTCCTGACTTTC.

This chain joins TRBV18 and TRBJ2-1; 16 bases map to TRBD2. The CDR3 has 20 residues. The V and J ends lost 2 bases and 2 bases, in that order; junction bases with no gene match: 9. Germline CDR1 and CDR2: KGHSH and LQKENI. The CDR3 sequence is CASSPWTGTSGRAAYNEQFF. As DNA, the CDR3 is TGTGCCAGCTCACCATGGACAGGGACTAGCGGGAGGGCGGCCTACAATGAGCAGTTCTTC.

The chain has TRBV28 and TRBJ1-2; D perhaps matches TRBD1 (5 bases). In germline, CDR1 is MDHEN, CDR2 SYDVKM. Deletions cut 1 base from V and 2 bases from J, with 11 bases between. This CDR3 is 15 amino acids long. CDR3 in amino acids: CASSLSLGPNYGYTF. The CDR3 DNA sequence: TGTGCCAGCAGTTTATCCCTGGGGCCAAACTATGGCTACACCTTC.

The V and J genes are TRBV25-1 and TRBJ1-2; unclear D gene. The V gene lost 0 bases and the J gene lost 4 bases, with 9 bases spanning the gap. The CDR3 is 14 residues long. Germline V gene sequence: CDR1 MGHDK, CDR2 SYGVNS. CDR3 in amino acids: CASSEYEGFYGYTF. The CDR3 bases are TGTGCCAGCAGTGAATATGAGGGTTTCTATGGCTACACCTTC.

The chain couples TRBV7-6 to TRBJ2-5, with D possibly TRBD2 on 6 matching bases. The CDR3 totals 14 residues. CDR1 and CDR2 (germline): SGHVS, FNYEAQ. Trimming took off 1 base at V and 5 bases at J, with 11 bases between the two ends. Written as DNA, the CDR3 is TGTGCCAGCAGCTTAGTCCGGGGGAGGGAGACCCAGTACTTC. Its protein product is CASSLVRGRETQYF.

The chain employs TRBV3-1 (or the pseudogene TRBV3-2) and TRBJ2-7; D is ambiguous. This CDR3 has 13 residues. V was clipped by 3 bases and J by 3 bases, with 9 bases between them. Germline V gives CDR1 LGHDT, CDR2 YNNKEL (reference sequence). CDR3 sequence (DNA): TGTGCCAGCAGCCACAATCTCCGCTACGAGCAGTACTTC. This codes for CASSHNLRYEQYF.

The CDR3, as DNA: TGCAGTGCTAGTTACGACAGGTTAGCCTACGAGCAGTACTTC. This encodes CSASYDRLAYEQYF. The V call is TRBV20-1, the J call TRBJ2-7, with D maybe TRBD1 (6 bases). This CDR3 is 14 amino acids long. V was shortened by 3 bases and J by 2 bases, with 14 bases between the two germline ends. In germline, CDR1 is DFQATT, CDR2 SNEGSKA (reference sequence).